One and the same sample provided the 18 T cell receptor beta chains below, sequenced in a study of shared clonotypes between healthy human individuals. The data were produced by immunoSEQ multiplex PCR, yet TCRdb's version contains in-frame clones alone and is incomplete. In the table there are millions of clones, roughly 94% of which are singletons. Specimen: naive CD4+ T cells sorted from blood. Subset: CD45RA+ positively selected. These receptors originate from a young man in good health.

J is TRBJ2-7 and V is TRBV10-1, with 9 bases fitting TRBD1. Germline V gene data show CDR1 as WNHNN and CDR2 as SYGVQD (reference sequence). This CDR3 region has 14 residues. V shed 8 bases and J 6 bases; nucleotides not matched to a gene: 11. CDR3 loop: CASSSGTGPPEQYF. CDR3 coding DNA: TGCGCCAGCTCCTCCGGGACAGGGCCCCCCGAGCAGTACTTC.

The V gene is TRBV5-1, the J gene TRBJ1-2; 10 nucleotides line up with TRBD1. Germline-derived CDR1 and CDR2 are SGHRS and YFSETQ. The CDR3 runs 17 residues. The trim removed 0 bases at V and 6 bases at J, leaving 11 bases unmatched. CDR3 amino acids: CASSLARATTGGNGYTF. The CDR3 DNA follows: TGCGCCAGCAGCTTGGCTAGGGCCACGACAGGGGGCAATGGCTACACCTTC.

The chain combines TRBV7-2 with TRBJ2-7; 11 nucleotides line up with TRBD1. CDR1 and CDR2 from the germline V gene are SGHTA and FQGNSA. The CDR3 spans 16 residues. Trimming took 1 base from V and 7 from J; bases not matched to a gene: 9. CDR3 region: CASSLVPGQGAKEQYF. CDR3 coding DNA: TGTGCCAGCAGCTTAGTTCCCGGACAGGGGGCAAAGGAGCAGTACTTC.

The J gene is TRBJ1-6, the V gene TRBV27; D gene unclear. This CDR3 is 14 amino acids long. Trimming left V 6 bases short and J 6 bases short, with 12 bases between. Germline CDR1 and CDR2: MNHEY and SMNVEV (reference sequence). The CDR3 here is CASSPGVSNSPLHF. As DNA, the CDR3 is TGTGCCAGCAGCCCAGGCGTCTCTAATTCACCCCTCCACTTT.

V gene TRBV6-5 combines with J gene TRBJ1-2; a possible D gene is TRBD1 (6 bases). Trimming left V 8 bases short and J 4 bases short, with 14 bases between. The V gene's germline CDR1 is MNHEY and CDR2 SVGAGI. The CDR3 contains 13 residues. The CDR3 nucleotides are TGTGCCAGCGGGGGGGGACATTTCTATGGCTACACCTTC. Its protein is CASGGGHFYGYTF.

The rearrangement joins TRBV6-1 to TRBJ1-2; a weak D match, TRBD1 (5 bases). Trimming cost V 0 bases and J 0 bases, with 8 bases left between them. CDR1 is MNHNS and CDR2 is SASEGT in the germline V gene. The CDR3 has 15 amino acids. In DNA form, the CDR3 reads TGTGCCAGCAGTGAAGCGGTGGGGGCTAACTATGGCTACACCTTC. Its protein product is CASSEAVGANYGYTF.

CDR3 region: CASSGIMNTEAFF. The CDR3 nucleotides are TGTGCCAGCAGTGGGATTATGAACACTGAAGCTTTCTTT. The chain couples TRBV6-1 to TRBJ1-1; D unclear. Germline V gene data show CDR1 as MNHNS and CDR2 as SASEGT. V was shortened by 4 bases and J by 0 bases, with 6 bases between the two germline ends. There are 13 residues in the CDR3.

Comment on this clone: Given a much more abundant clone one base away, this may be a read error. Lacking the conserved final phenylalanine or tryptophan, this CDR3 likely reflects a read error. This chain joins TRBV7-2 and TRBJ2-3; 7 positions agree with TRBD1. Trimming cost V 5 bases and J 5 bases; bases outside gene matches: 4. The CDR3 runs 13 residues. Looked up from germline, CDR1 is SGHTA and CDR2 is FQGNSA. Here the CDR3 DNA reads TGTGCCAGCAGCAGTAACAGGGGAGATACGCAGTATCTT. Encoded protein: CASSSNRGDTQYL.

CDR3 sequence (DNA): TGTGCCTGGAGTGTAACAGGGAGCTATCAGCCCCAGCATTTT. This codes for CAWSVTGSYQPQHF. The genes are TRBV30 and TRBJ1-5; D perhaps matches TRBD1 (6 bases). The CDR3 has 14 residues. V was clipped by 0 bases and J by 5 bases, with 11 bases between them. Germline V gene sequence: CDR1 GTSNPN, CDR2 SVGIG (reference sequence).

The chain's CDR3 is CASSEYGNQPQHF. The CDR3 nucleotides read TGTGCCAGCAGTGAATACGGCAATCAGCCCCAGCATTTT. This sequence joins TRBV25-1 and TRBJ1-5; D not resolved. In germline, CDR1 is MGHDK, CDR2 SYGVNS. This CDR3 is 13 amino acids long. Trimming cost V 0 bases and J 2 bases, with 2 bases left between them.

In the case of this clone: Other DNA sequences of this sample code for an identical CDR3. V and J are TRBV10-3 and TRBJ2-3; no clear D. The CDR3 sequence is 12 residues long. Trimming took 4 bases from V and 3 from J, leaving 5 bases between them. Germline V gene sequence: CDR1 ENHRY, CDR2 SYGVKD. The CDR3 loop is CAISANTDTQYF. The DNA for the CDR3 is TGTGCCATCAGTGCCAATACAGATACGCAGTATTTT.

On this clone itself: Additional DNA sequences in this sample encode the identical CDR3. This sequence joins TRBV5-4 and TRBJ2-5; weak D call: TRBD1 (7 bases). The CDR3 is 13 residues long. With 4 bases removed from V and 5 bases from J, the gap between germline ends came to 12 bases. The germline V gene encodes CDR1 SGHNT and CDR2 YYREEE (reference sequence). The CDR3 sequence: CASSQQGRETQYF. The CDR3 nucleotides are TGTGCCAGCAGCCAACAGGGGAGGGAGACCCAGTACTTC.

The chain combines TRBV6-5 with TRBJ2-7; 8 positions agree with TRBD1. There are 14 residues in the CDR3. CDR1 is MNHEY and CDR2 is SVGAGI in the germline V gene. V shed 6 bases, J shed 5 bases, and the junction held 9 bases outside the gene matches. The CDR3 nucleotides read TGTGCCAGCAGGGCTGGCCAGGGGGCGGACGAGCAGTACTTC. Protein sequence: CASRAGQGADEQYF.

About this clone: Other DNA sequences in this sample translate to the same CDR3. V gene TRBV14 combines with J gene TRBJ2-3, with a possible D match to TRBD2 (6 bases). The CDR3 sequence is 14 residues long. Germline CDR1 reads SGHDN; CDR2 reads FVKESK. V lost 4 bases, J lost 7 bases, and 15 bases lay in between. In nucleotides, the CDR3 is TGTGCCAGCAGCCGACTAGGGGCCGCAAATACGCAGTATTTT. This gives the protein CASSRLGAANTQYF.

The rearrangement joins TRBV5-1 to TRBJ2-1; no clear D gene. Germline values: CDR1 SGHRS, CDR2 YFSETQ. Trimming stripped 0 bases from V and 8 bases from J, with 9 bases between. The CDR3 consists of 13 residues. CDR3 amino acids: CASSLDELDEQFF. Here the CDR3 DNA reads TGCGCCAGCAGCTTGGATGAGCTAGATGAGCAGTTCTTC.

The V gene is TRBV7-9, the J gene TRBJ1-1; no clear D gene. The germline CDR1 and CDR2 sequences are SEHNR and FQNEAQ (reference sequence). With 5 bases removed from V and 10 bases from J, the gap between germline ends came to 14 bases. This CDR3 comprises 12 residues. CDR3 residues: CASSPSGFVAFF. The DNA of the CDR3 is TGTGCCAGCAGCCCCTCGGGATTTGTAGCTTTCTTT.

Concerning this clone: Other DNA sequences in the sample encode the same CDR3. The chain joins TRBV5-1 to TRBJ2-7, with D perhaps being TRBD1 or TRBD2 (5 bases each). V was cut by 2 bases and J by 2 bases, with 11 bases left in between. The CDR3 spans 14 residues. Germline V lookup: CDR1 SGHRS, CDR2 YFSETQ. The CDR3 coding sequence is TGCGCCAGCAGCTTCTCCCGGGGACCCTACGAGCAGTACTTC. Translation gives CASSFSRGPYEQYF.

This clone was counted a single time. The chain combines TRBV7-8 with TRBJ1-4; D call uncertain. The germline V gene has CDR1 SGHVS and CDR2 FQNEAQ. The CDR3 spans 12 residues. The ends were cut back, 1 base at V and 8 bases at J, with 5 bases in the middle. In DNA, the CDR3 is TGTGCCAGCAGCTTAGACCGAGAAAAACTGTTTTTT. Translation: CASSLDREKLFF.